Sequencing of this TCR beta chain was carried out in a study of T-cell memory formation after mild COVID-19. Study in general: TCR clusters were mostly donor specific.

Details on this clonotype: What it binds is unknown.

Germline CDR1 reads MDHEN; CDR2 reads SYDVKM. The germline V and J ends were trimmed by 6 bases and 4 bases, with 13 bases remaining between them. The CDR3 covers 14 residues. TCRalpha and TCRbeta libraries used 5'RACE with constant-segment primers and UMIs. TCRdb called the 5' RACE reads again in MiXCR, with one record for every CDR3 protein. The sample includes under 550,000 distinct CDR3 sequences, more than 15% of them seen just once. Study-level points and caveats: In pre-infection memory, a portion of responding clones appeared, which suggested that cross-reactive memory joined. CD4+ contracting clones were mainly CM and EM; CD8+ ones, EMRA.

The V call is TRBV28, the J call TRBJ1-3; D call uncertain. The source material was PBMCs or a T cell subset sorted from them (not recorded which). The sequence was collected from a man between 18 and 29 years old who had mild COVID-19 (a few samples of this study predate the infection). Cell type and time point are not known. The CDR3 here is CASSQTASGNTIYF. As DNA, the CDR3 is TGTGCCAGCAGCCAGACGGCTTCAGGAAACACCATATATTTT.